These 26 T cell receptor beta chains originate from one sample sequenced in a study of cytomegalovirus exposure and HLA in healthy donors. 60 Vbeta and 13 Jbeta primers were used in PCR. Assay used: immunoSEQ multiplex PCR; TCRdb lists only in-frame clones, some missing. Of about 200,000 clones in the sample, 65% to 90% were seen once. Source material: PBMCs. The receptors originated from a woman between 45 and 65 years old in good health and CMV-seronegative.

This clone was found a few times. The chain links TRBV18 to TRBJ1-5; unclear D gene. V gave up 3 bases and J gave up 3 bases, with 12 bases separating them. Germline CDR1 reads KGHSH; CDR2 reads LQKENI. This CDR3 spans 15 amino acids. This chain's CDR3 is CASSPPGGNNQPQHF. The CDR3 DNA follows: TGTGCCAGCTCACCCCCCGGAGGGAACAATCAGCCCCAGCATTTT.

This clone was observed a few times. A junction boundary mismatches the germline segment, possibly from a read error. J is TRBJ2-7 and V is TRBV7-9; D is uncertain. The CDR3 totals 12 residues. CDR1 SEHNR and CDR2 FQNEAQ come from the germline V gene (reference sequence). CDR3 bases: TGTTCCAGCAGCCTGGCAGCCTACGAGCAGTACTTC. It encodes CSSSLAAYEQYF.

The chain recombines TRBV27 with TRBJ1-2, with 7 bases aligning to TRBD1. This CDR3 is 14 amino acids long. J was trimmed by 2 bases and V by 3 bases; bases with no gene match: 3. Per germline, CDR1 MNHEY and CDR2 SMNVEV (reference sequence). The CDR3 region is CASSFDRANYGYTF. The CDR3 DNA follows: TGTGCCAGCAGTTTCGACAGGGCGAACTATGGCTACACCTTC.

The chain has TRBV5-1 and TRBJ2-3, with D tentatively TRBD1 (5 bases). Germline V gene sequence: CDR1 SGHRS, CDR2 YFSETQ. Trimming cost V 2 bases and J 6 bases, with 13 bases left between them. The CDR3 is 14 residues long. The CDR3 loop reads CASSFDSLRDTQYF. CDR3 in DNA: TGCGCCAGCAGCTTTGACAGCCTCCGGGATACGCAGTATTTT.

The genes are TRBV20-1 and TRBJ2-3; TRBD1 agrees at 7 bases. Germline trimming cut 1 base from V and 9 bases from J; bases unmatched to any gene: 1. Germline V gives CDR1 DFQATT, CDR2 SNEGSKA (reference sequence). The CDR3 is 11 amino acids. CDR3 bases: TGCAGTGCTAGAGGGGACAGAACGCAGTATTTT. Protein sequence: CSARGDRTQYF.

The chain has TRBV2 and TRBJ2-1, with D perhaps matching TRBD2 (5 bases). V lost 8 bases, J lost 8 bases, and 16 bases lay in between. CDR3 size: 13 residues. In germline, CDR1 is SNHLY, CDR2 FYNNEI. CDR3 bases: TGTGCCAGCCGGGGATTCGGTGTCGATGAGCAGTTCTTC. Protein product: CASRGFGVDEQFF.

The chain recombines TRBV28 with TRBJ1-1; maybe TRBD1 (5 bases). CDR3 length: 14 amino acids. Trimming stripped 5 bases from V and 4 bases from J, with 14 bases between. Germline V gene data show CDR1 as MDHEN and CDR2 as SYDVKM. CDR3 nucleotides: TGTGCCAGCAGTAGGCAGGGCGGGAGCACTGAAGCTTTCTTT. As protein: CASSRQGGSTEAFF.

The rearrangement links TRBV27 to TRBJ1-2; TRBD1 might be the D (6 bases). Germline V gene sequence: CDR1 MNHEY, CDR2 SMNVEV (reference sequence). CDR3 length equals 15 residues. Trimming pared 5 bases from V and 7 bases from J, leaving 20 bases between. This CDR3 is CASSKFRTDFAGYTF. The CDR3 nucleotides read TGTGCCAGCAGTAAATTTAGGACAGATTTCGCTGGCTACACCTTC.

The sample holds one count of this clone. CDR3 bases: TGTGCCAGCAGTTACGACCTAGCGGGTGATGAGCAGTTCTTC. It codes for CASSYDLAGDEQFF. V gene TRBV6-5 combines with J gene TRBJ2-1; 8 nucleotides match TRBD2. CDR3 length: 14 residues. V gave up 2 bases and J gave up 8 bases; unmatched junction bases: 5. The V gene's germline CDR1 is MNHEY and CDR2 SVGAGI.

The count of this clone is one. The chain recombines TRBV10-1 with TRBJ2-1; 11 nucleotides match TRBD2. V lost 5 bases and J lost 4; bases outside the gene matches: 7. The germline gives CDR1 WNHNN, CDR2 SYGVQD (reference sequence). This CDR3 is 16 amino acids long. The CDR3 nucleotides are TGCGCCAGCAGTATACTACTAGCGGGAGCATACAATGAGCAGTTCTTC. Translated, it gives CASSILLAGAYNEQFF.

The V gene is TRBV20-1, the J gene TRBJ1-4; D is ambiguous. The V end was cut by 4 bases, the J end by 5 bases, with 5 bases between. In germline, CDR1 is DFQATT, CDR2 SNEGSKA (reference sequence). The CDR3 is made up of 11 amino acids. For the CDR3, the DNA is TGCAGTGCTAATAGAAATGAAAAACTGTTTTTT. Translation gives CSANRNEKLFF.

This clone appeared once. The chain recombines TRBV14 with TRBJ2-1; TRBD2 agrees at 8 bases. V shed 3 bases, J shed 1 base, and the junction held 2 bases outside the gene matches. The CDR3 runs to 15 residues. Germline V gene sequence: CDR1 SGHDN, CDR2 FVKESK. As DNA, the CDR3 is TGTGCCAGCAGCCATGGGACTAGATCCTACAATGAGCAGTTCTTC. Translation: CASSHGTRSYNEQFF.

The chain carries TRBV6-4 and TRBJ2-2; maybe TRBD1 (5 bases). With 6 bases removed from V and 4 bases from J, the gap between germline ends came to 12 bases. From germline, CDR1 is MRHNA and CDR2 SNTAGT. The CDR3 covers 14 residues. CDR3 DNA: TGTGCCAGCAGCGTGTCTAGGGGCACCGGGGAGCTGTTTTTT. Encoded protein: CASSVSRGTGELFF.

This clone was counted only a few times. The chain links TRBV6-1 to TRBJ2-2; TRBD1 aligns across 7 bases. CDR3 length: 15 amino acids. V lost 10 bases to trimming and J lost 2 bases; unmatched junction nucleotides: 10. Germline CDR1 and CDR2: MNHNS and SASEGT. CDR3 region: CAITAGTANTGELFF. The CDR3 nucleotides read TGTGCCATAACCGCCGGGACAGCCAACACCGGGGAGCTGTTTTTT.

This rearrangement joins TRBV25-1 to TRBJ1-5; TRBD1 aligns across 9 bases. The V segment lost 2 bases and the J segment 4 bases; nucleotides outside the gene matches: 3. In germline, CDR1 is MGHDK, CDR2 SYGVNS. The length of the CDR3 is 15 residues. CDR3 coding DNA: TGTGCCAGCAGTGAAGATGACAGGGGGAATCAGCCCCAGCATTTT. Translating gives CASSEDDRGNQPQHF. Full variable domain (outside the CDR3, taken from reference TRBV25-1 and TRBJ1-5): EADIYQTPRYLVIGTGKKITLECSQTMGHDKMYWYQQDPGMELHLIHYSYGVNSTEKGDLSSESTVSRIRTEHFPLTLESARPSHTSQYLCASSEDDRGNQPQHFGDGTRLSIL.

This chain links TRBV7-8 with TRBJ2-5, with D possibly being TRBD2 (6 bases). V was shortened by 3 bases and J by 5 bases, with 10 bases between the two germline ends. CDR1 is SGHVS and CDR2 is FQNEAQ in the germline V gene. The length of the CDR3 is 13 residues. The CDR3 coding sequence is TGTGCCAGCAGCTTGGGGGGAATGGAGACCCAGTACTTC. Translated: CASSLGGMETQYF. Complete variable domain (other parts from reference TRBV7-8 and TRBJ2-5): GAGVSQSPRYKVAKRGQDVALRCDPISGHVSLFWYQQALGQGPEFLTYFQNEAQLDKSGLPSDRFFAERPEGSVSTLKIQRTQQEDSAVYLCASSLGGMETQYFGPGTRLLVL.

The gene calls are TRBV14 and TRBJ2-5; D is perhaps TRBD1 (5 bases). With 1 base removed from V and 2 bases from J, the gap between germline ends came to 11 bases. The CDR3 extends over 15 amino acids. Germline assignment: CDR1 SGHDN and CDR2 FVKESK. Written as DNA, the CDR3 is TGTGCCAGCAGCCAAGGGGGCACGAAACAAGAGACCCAGTACTTC. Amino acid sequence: CASSQGGTKQETQYF.

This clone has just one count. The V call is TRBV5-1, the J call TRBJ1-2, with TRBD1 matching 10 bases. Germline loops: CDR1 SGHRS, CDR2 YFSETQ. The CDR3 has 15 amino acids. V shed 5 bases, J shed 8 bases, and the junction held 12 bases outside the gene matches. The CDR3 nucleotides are TGCGCCAGCAGGGCGGCGGCGGGACAGGGGTTCGGCTACACCTTC. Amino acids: CASRAAAGQGFGYTF.

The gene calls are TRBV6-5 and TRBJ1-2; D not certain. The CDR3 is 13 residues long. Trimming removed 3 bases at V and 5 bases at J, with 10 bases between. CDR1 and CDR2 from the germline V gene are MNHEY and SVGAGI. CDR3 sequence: CASSYPGGYGYTF. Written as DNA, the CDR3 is TGTGCCAGCAGTTATCCAGGAGGGTATGGCTACACCTTC.

The CDR3 region is CASRGWTGFYEQYF. The CDR3 DNA is TGTGCCAGCAGGGGGTGGACAGGATTCTACGAGCAGTACTTC. This rearrangement joins TRBV27 to TRBJ2-7, with 7 bases that match TRBD1. This CDR3 region has 14 residues. The V segment lost 6 bases and the J segment 3 bases; nucleotides outside the gene matches: 8. CDR1 MNHEY and CDR2 SMNVEV come from the germline V gene (reference sequence).

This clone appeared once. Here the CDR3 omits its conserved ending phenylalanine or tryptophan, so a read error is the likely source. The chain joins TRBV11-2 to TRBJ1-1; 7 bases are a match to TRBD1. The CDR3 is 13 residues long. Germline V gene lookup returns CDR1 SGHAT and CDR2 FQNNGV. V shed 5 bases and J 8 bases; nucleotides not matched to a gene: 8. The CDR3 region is CASSPRTGAEAFL. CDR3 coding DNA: TGTGCCAGCAGCCCACGGACAGGAGCAGAAGCTTTCCTT.

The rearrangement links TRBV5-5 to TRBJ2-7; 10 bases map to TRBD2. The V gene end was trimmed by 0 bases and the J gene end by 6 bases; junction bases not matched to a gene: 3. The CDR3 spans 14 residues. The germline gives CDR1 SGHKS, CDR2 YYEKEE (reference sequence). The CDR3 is CASSLVIAGGEQYF. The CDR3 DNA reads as TGTGCCAGCAGCTTGGTAATAGCGGGAGGCGAGCAGTACTTC. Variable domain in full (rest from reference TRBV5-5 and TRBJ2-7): DAGVTQSPTHLIKTRGQQVTLRCSPISGHKSVSWYQQVLGQGPQFIFQYYEKEERGRGNFPDRFSARQFPNYSSELNVNALLLGDSALYLCASSLVIAGGEQYFGPGTRLTVT.

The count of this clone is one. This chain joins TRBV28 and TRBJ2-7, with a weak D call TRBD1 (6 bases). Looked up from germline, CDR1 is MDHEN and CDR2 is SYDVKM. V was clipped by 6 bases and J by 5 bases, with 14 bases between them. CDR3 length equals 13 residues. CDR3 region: CASRLTWGHEQYF. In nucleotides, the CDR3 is TGTGCCAGCAGATTAACCTGGGGGCACGAGCAGTACTTC.

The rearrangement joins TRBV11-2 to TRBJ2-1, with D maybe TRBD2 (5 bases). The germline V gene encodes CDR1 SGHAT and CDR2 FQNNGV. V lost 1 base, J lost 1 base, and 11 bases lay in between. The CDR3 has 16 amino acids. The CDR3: CASSLGTGASYNEQFF. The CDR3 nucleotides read TGTGCCAGCAGCTTAGGGACTGGAGCTTCCTACAATGAGCAGTTCTTC.

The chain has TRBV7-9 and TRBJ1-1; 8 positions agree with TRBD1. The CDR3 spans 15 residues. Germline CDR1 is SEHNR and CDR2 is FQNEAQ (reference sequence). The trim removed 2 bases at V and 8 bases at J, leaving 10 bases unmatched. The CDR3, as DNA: TGTGCCAGCAGCTTAACGGGACAGGTGATGGAAGAAGCTTTCTTT. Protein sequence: CASSLTGQVMEEAFF. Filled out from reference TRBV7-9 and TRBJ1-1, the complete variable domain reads DTGVSQNPRHKITKRGQNVTFRCDPISEHNRLYWYRQTLGQGPEFLTYFQNEAQLEKSRLLSDRFSAERPKGSFSTLEIQRTEQGDSAMYLCASSLTGQVMEEAFFGQGTRLTVV.

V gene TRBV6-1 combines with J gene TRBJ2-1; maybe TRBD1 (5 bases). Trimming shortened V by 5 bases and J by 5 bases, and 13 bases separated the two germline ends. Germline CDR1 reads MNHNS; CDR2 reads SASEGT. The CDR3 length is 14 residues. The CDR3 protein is CASSPQGFHNEQFF. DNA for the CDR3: TGTGCCAGCAGTCCTCAGGGTTTCCACAATGAGCAGTTCTTC.